The TCR beta chain under discussion was sequenced for a study of T-cell reconstitution after alpha-beta-depleted transplantation in children. Study-wide points: Reportedly, roughly two months post-transplant, alpha-beta T cells arose from several hundred expanded graft clones. Several patients had high TCRbeta diversity at day 60; it came from surviving recipient T cells and thymic progenitors. A year post-transplant, T-cell counts and diversity derived mostly from newly produced T cells.

Preparation of the TCRbeta library was carried out with unique molecular identifiers. TCRdb passed the PCR reads through MiXCR, listing each CDR3 protein once. The sample includes over 150,000 distinct CDR3 sequences, more than 9.5% of them seen just once. This clonotype was found many times. Its antigen is not identified. The sample was PBMCs, taken before TCRalphabeta/CD19-depleted stem cell transplant. The clonotype comes from a boy aged 2 to 9 with acute myeloid leukemia, due to receive a stem cell transplant.

The CDR3 reads CASSFDREDEAFF. Written as DNA, the CDR3 is TGCGCCAGCAGCTTCGACAGGGAAGATGAAGCTTTCTTT. V is TRBV5-1 and J is TRBJ1-1; 7 bases align to TRBD1. From germline, CDR1 is SGHRS and CDR2 YFSETQ. With V trimmed by 2 bases and J by 7 bases, 5 bases remained unmatched. The CDR3 has 13 residues.